This T cell receptor beta chain was sequenced for a study of cytomegalovirus exposure and HLA in healthy donors. Overall study findings and caveats: A prior analysis recorded that most TCR beta V segments were productive about 90% or about 30% of the time. A link between a missense DCLRE1C variant and TCR beta V- and J-gene trimming emerged from a later analysis.

PCR amplification relied on 60 Vbeta primers (plus 13 Jbeta primers). The table came from immunoSEQ multiplex PCR; TCRdb's copy has only in-frame clones and leaves some out. The top ten hold 1.9% of the sample, which has about 100,000 clones, approximately 72% seen once. A note on this clone: Its antigen is as yet unknown.

The CDR3 sequence is 10 residues long. Per the germline V gene, CDR1 is SQVTM and CDR2 is ANQGSEA. V was cut by 4 bases and J by 7 bases, with 7 bases left in between. This TCR was sampled from a woman aged 40 to 49 in good health and CMV-seronegative. The sequenced sample consisted of PBMCs. The chain is built from TRBV29-1 and TRBJ1-1; no clear D gene. For the CDR3, the DNA is TGCAGCGTTGTTTTAGATGAAGCTTTCTTT. The encoded protein is CSVVLDEAFF.